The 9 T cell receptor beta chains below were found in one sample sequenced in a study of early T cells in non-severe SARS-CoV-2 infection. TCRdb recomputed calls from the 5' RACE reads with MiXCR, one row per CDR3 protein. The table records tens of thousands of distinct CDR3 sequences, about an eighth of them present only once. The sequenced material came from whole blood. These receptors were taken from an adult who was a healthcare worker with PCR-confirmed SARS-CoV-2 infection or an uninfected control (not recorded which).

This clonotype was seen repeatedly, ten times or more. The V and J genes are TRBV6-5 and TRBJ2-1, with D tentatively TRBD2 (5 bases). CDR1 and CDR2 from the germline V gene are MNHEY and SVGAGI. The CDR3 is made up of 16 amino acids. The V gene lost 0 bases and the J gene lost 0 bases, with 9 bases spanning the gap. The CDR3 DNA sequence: TGTGCCAGCAGTTACTCGGACTGGAGCTCCTACAATGAGCAGTTCTTC. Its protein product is CASSYSDWSSYNEQFF.

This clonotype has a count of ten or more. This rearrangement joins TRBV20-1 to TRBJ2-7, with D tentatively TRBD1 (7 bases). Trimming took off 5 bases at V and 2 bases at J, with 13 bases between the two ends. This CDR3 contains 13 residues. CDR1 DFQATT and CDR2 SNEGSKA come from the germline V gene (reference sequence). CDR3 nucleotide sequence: TGCAGTGCTTTGACAGGGAGGACCTACGAGCAGTACTTC. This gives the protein CSALTGRTYEQYF.

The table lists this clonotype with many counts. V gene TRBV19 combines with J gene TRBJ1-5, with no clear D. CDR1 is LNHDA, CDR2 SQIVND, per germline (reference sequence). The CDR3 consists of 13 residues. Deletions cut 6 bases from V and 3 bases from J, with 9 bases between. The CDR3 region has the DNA TGTGCCAGTAGGGGGATGATCAATCAGCCCCAGCATTTT. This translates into CASRGMINQPQHF. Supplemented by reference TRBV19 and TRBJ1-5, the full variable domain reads DGGITQSPKYLFRKEGQNVTLSCEQNLNHDAMYWYRQDPGQGLRLIYYSQIVNDFQKGDIAEGYSVSREKKESFPLTVTSAQKNPTAFYLCASRGMINQPQHFGDGTRLSIL.

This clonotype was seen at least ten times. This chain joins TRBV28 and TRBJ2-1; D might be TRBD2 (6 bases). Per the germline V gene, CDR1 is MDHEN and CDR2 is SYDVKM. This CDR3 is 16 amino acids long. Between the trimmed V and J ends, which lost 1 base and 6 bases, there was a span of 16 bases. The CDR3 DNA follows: TGTGCCAGCAGTTTATATATGGGGACTGCTTCCAATGAGCAGTTCTTC. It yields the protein CASSLYMGTASNEQFF. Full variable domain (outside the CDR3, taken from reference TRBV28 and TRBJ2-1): DVKVTQSSRYLVKRTGEKVFLECVQDMDHENMFWYRQDPGLGLRLIYFSYDVKMKEKGDIPEGYSVSREKKERFSLILESASTNQTSMYLCASSLYMGTASNEQFFGPGTRLTVL.

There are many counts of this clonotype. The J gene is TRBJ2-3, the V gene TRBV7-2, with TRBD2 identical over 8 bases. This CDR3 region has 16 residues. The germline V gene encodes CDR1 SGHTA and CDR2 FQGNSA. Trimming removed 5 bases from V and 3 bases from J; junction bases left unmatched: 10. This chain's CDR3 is CASSPNRGGPTDTQYF. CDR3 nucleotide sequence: TGTGCCAGCAGCCCAAACCGGGGGGGGCCGACAGATACGCAGTATTTT.

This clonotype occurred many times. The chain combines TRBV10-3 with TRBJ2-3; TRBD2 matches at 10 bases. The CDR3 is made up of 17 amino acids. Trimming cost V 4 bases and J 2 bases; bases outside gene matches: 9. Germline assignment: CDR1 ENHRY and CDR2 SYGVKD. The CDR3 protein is CAISVVASGSNTDTQYF. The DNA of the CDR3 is TGTGCCATCAGTGTCGTAGCTAGCGGGAGCAACACAGATACGCAGTATTTT.

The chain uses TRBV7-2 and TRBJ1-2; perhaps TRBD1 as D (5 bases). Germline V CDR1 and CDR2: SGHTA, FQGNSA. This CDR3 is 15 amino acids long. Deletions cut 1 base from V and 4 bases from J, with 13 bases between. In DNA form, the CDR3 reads TGTGCCAGCAGCTTAGGTTTCCAGGGTGGCTATGGCTACACCTTC. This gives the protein CASSLGFQGGYGYTF.

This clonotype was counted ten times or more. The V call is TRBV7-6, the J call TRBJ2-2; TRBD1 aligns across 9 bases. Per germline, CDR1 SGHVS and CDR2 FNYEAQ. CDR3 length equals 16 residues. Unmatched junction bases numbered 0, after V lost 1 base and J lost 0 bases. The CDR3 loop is CASSLGQGANTGELFF. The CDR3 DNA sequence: TGTGCCAGCAGCTTAGGACAGGGGGCGAACACCGGGGAGCTGTTTTTT.

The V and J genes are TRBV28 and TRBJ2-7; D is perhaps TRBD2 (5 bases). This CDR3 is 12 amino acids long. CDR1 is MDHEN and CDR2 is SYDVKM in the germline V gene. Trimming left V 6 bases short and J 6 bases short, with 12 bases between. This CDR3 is CASRRDGLEQYF. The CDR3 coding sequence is TGTGCCAGCAGACGAGACGGACTCGAGCAGTACTTC.